These 10 T cell receptor beta chains originate from one sample sequenced in a study of shared clonotypes between healthy human individuals. The method was immunoSEQ multiplex PCR; TCRdb's version includes in-frame clones alone and lacks a portion of them. The sample yields a few hundred thousand clones, roughly 79% seen once. Specimen: PBMCs. The source is a middle-aged woman in good health. Some clones in this sample may be carry-over from other donors' samples.

This chain connects TRBV15 to TRBJ1-5, with D hard to call. The germline gives CDR1 LNHNV, CDR2 YYDKDF (reference sequence). V was trimmed by 5 bases and J by 0 bases, leaving 8 bases between them. The CDR3 has 14 amino acids. CDR3 coding DNA: TGTGCCACCAGCTGGGCGTATAGCAATCAGCCCCAGCATTTT. Translation: CATSWAYSNQPQHF. Combining the CDR3 with reference TRBV15 and TRBJ1-5 gives the whole variable domain DAMVIQNPRYQVTQFGKPVTLSCSQTLNHNVMYWYQQKSSQAPKLLFHYYDKDFNNEADTPDNFQSRRPNTSFCFLDIRSPGLGDTAMYLCATSWAYSNQPQHFGDGTRLSIL.

To note about this clone: With only one base between it and a far larger clone, this is likely a read error. This chain connects TRBV7-2 to TRBJ1-1; D is ambiguous. CDR1 and CDR2 (germline): SGHTA, FQGNSA. This CDR3 spans 13 amino acids. V lost 4 bases, J lost 0 bases, and 6 bases lay in between. The CDR3 protein is CASSSDMNTEAFF. DNA for the CDR3: TGTGCCAGCAGCTCAGACATGAACACTGAAGCTTTCTTT.

The rearrangement links TRBV21-1 to TRBJ2-7; the table's D call TRBD2 went unverified against the DNA. TRBV21-1 is a pseudogene. The CDR3 runs 19 residues. CDR3 protein: CASSEGKGFLTDVPYEQYF. The DNA for the CDR3 is TGTGCCAGCAGCGAGGGCAAAGGGTTTTTAACAGACGTCCCCTACGAGCAGTACTTC.

Comments on this clone: It is likely a read error, because the conserved phenylalanine at the end of the CDR3 is missing. V usage is TRBV4-2 and J usage is TRBJ2-7; maybe TRBD2 (6 bases). Between the trimmed V and J ends, which lost 1 base and 2 bases, there was a span of 12 bases. Germline CDR1 LGHNA, CDR2 YNFKEQ. CDR3 size: 15 residues. CDR3 region: CASSQVGGTTYEQYL. For the CDR3, the DNA is TGTGCCAGCAGCCAAGTCGGCGGGACCACCTACGAGCAGTACCTC.

Worth noting for this clone: The identical CDR3 is also encoded by other nucleotide sequences in the sample. The chain recombines TRBV4-3 with TRBJ2-7, with 11 bases aligning to TRBD2. J was trimmed by 1 base and V by 2 bases; bases with no gene match: 1. Per germline, CDR1 LGHNA and CDR2 YSLEER. This CDR3 comprises 15 residues. The CDR3 sequence is CASSQTSGSSYEQYF. DNA for the CDR3: TGCGCCAGCAGCCAAACTAGCGGGAGTTCCTACGAGCAGTACTTC.

V is TRBV7-8 and J is TRBJ2-7; D tentatively fits TRBD1 or TRBD2 (5 bases each). The CDR3 loop spans 14 amino acids. Trimming removed 2 bases at V and 3 bases at J, with 11 bases between. CDR1 and CDR2 from the germline V gene are SGHVS and FQNEAQ. The chain's CDR3 is CASSLQARGYEQYF. CDR3 DNA sequence: TGTGCCAGCAGCTTACAGGCGAGGGGCTACGAGCAGTACTTC.

This clone was seen more than once but under ten times. The V gene is TRBV2, the J gene TRBJ2-2; 8 bases agree with TRBD1. Looked up from germline, CDR1 is SNHLY and CDR2 is FYNNEI. The CDR3 runs to 14 residues. V lost 7 bases, J lost 7 bases, and 8 bases stayed unmatched. The CDR3 region has the DNA TGTGCCAGCACCCGGACAGGGAGCGTCGGGGAGCTGTTTTTT. Protein sequence: CASTRTGSVGELFF.

This clone was counted only a few times. V usage is TRBV28 and J usage is TRBJ2-7; 11 nucleotides match TRBD1. Germline V gene sequence: CDR1 MDHEN, CDR2 SYDVKM. This CDR3 comprises 14 residues. Trimming cost V 5 bases and J 4 bases; bases outside gene matches: 4. The CDR3 DNA sequence: TGTGCCAGCAGTAGGACAGGGGGCGCGTACGAGCAGTACTTC. This sequence encodes CASSRTGGAYEQYF.

This clone has at least ten counts. The chain couples TRBV11-2 to TRBJ2-7; 9 positions agree with TRBD2. The CDR3 totals 14 residues. The J segment lost 6 bases and the V segment lost 3 bases, leaving 6 bases of the junction unmatched. CDR1 SGHAT and CDR2 FQNNGV come from the germline V gene. CDR3 sequence reads: CASSFSGGALEQYF. The CDR3 region has the DNA TGTGCCAGCAGCTTTAGCGGGGGTGCCCTCGAGCAGTACTTC.

The chain carries TRBV27 and TRBJ2-3; D perhaps matches TRBD2 (5 bases). The CDR3 runs to 17 residues. Germline V gene lookup returns CDR1 MNHEY and CDR2 SMNVEV (reference sequence). V was shortened by 0 bases and J by 0 bases, with 13 bases between the two germline ends. The DNA of the CDR3 is TGTGCCAGCAGTTTATCGGTACGGCGGGCTAGCACAGATACGCAGTATTTT. It codes for CASSLSVRRASTDTQYF.